Listed below are T cell receptor beta chains from one sample, sequenced in a study of blood T cell repertoires in COVID-19. Sequencing used immunoSEQ multiplex PCR; TCRdb keeps in-frame clones, though not all of them. The sample has about 200,000 clones; about 90% are singletons. Sequenced sample: peripheral blood. These receptors all stem from a man aged 45-60 years with acute or convalescent COVID-19. The CDR3 runs from the conserved cysteine through the conserved F or W. Fields, in order: CDR3 length, J gene, clone size, V gene, CDR3 protein. Clone size is given for some rows only: seen once, a few or many times, or a class if the clone is expanded.

CDR3 length: 13
J gene: TRBJ1-1
clone size: .
V gene: TRBV23-1
CDR3 protein: CAISQGGNTEAFF

CDR3 length: 18
J gene: TRBJ2-3
clone size: .
V gene: TRBV27
CDR3 protein: CASSPRLSGVTSTDTQYF

CDR3 length: 15
J gene: TRBJ1-5
clone size: .
V gene: TRBV15
CDR3 protein: CATSGRSGSNQPQHF

CDR3 length: 15
J gene: TRBJ1-3
clone size: .
V gene: TRBV27
CDR3 protein: CASGEGWGGRNTIYF

CDR3 length: 13
J gene: TRBJ2-5
clone size: .
V gene: TRBV18
CDR3 protein: CASSPVQKETQYF

CDR3 length: 14
J gene: TRBJ1-5
clone size: .
V gene: TRBV7-2
CDR3 protein: CASSLGSGHQPQHF

CDR3 length: 14
J gene: TRBJ2-7
clone size: .
V gene: TRBV10-3
CDR3 protein: CAISGTGKPYEQYF

CDR3 length: 16
J gene: TRBJ2-5
clone size: .
V gene: TRBV7-6
CDR3 protein: CASSLAGQGTGETQYF

CDR3 length: 16
J gene: TRBJ1-1
clone size: few
V gene: TRBV19
CDR3 protein: CASSGNGVGVNTEAFF

CDR3 length: 13
J gene: TRBJ2-2
clone size: once
V gene: TRBV27
CDR3 protein: CASSLGGTGELFF

CDR3 length: 15
J gene: TRBJ1-1
clone size: .
V gene: TRBV5-5
CDR3 protein: CASSQYGGVLTEAFF

CDR3 length: 14
J gene: TRBJ2-1
clone size: .
V gene: TRBV7-3
CDR3 protein: CASSFKPGDNEQFF

CDR3 length: 18
J gene: TRBJ2-2
clone size: .
V gene: TRBV7-7
CDR3 protein: CASSLWLAGDGNTGELFF

CDR3 length: 15
J gene: TRBJ1-4
clone size: few
V gene: TRBV7-9
CDR3 protein: CASSWTGLVNEKLFF

CDR3 length: 16
J gene: TRBJ1-4
clone size: .
V gene: TRBV9
CDR3 protein: CASSVAGARGNEKLFF

CDR3 length: 16
J gene: TRBJ1-1
clone size: .
V gene: TRBV7-8
CDR3 protein: CASSLAPHGGDTEAFF

CDR3 length: 13
J gene: TRBJ1-2
clone size: few
V gene: TRBV27
CDR3 protein: CASTGGQGNGYTF

CDR3 length: 13
J gene: TRBJ1-2
clone size: .
V gene: TRBV27
CDR3 protein: CASSLGQVGGYTF

CDR3 length: 13
J gene: TRBJ1-1
clone size: .
V gene: TRBV19
CDR3 protein: CASSIGRETEAFF

CDR3 length: 16
J gene: TRBJ1-1
clone size: .
V gene: TRBV30
CDR3 protein: CAWVGRGEGSGTEAFF

CDR3 length: 14
J gene: TRBJ1-3
clone size: .
V gene: TRBV27
CDR3 protein: CASSYNRGANTIYF

CDR3 length: 14
J gene: TRBJ2-5
clone size: .
V gene: TRBV6-5
CDR3 protein: CASSYSTRQETQYF

CDR3 length: 14
J gene: TRBJ2-3
clone size: .
V gene: TRBV4-2
CDR3 protein: CASSQGTLTDTQYF

CDR3 length: 16
J gene: TRBJ2-2
clone size: .
V gene: TRBV28
CDR3 protein: CASSSPGQGYTGELFF

CDR3 length: 15
J gene: TRBJ2-7
clone size: .
V gene: TRBV6-1
CDR3 protein: CASSEGRRISYEQYF

CDR3 length: 17
J gene: TRBJ1-1
clone size: .
V gene: TRBV6-6
CDR3 protein: CASSPPRTGALATEAFF

CDR3 length: 15
J gene: TRBJ1-4
clone size: .
V gene: TRBV7-2
CDR3 protein: CASSAGQGRGEKLFF

CDR3 length: 15
J gene: TRBJ2-5
clone size: .
V gene: TRBV1
CDR3 protein: CTSSQDLRIQETQYF

CDR3 length: 16
J gene: TRBJ2-1
clone size: .
V gene: TRBV7-2
CDR3 protein: CASSALGGGPYNEQFF

CDR3 length: 14
J gene: TRBJ2-7
clone size: .
V gene: TRBV10-3
CDR3 protein: CATTLTGSTYEQYF

CDR3 length: 11
J gene: TRBJ1-2
clone size: once
V gene: TRBV6-6
CDR3 protein: CASRQTYGYTF

CDR3 length: 13
J gene: TRBJ2-1
clone size: .
V gene: TRBV12-5
CDR3 protein: CASGSAYGNEQFF

CDR3 length: 16
J gene: TRBJ1-2
clone size: .
V gene: TRBV7-2
CDR3 protein: CASSLKRGTGGYGYTF

CDR3 length: 15
J gene: TRBJ1-1
clone size: .
V gene: TRBV5-8
CDR3 protein: CASRPRTGQNTEAFF

CDR3 length: 16
J gene: TRBJ2-7
clone size: few
V gene: TRBV7-9
CDR3 protein: CASSYQRTGGLSEQYF

CDR3 length: 17
J gene: TRBJ2-4
clone size: .
V gene: TRBV3-1/TRBV3-2
CDR3 protein: CASRMSWAGEAKNIQYF

CDR3 length: 16
J gene: TRBJ1-3
clone size: .
V gene: TRBV9
CDR3 protein: CASSSPGVVTGNTIYF

CDR3 length: 15
J gene: TRBJ2-5
clone size: once
V gene: TRBV27
CDR3 protein: CASSLSGIGEETQYF

CDR3 length: 15
J gene: TRBJ1-5
clone size: .
V gene: TRBV4-2
CDR3 protein: CASSQGQDSNQPQHF

CDR3 length: 12
J gene: TRBJ1-5
clone size: few
V gene: TRBV12-3/TRBV12-4
CDR3 protein: CASSFGSQPQHF

CDR3 length: 17
J gene: TRBJ2-2
clone size: .
V gene: TRBV21-1
CDR3 protein: CASRSSGSKQIAGELFF